This record looks at one T cell receptor beta chain sequence and its context. No antigen is known for it. V was pared by 8 bases and J by 6 bases, with 17 bases between. Germline V CDR1 and CDR2: PRHDT, FYEKMQ (reference sequence). This CDR3 contains 15 residues. Combining a sample-barcoded 5' primer with a J-beta primer mix, a second PCR ran for about 6 to 11 cycles. TCRdb analysed the 5' RACE reads with MiXCR anew, one entry per CDR3 protein. The sample records about 1.4 million distinct CDR3 sequences, almost 60% being singletons. These data are taken from a study of blood T cells in healthy people across ages. Each sample gave at least 7 million isolated PBMCs. Whole-study findings and limits: Both naive CD4+ cell counts and diversity were greater in long-lived donors than in aged donors.

This chain connects TRBV13 to TRBJ1-6, with D maybe TRBD1 (5 bases). Sequencing was performed on blood. The clonotype originates from a man between 18 and 29 years old in good health. CDR3 nucleotide sequence: TGTGCCAGCCAGACGGGGCGCCAACTTAATTCACCCCTCCACTTT. Translated, it gives CASQTGRQLNSPLHF.